This T cell receptor (beta chain) was sequenced for a study of glioma-infiltrating T cells after dendritic cell vaccination. Of note for this clone: Its antigen is undetermined.

Notes on the study in general: Estimated pretreatment TIL content predicted outcome after dendritic cell vaccination.

Germline V gene lookup returns CDR1 SGHRS and CDR2 YFSETQ. Trimming took 0 bases from V and 1 from J, leaving 9 bases between them. The CDR3 extends over 15 amino acids. Clones were sequenced by immunoSEQ multiplex PCR, and TCRdb holds only the in-frame ones, with some missing. The sample includes over 90,000 clones, around 80% of them seen just once. Sample time point: after dendritic cell vaccination, including at tumor progression/relapse. No glioblastoma patient carried an isocitrate dehydrogenase mutation. The starting material was blood, obtained after dendritic cell vaccination. The rearrangement joins TRBV5-1 to TRBJ2-3, with a weak D call TRBD1 (6 bases). This clonotype was obtained from a human donor with glioblastoma. The CDR3 DNA sequence: TGCGCCAGCAGCTTGGCCGGACAGCGCACAGATACGCAGTATTTT. It codes for CASSLAGQRTDTQYF.